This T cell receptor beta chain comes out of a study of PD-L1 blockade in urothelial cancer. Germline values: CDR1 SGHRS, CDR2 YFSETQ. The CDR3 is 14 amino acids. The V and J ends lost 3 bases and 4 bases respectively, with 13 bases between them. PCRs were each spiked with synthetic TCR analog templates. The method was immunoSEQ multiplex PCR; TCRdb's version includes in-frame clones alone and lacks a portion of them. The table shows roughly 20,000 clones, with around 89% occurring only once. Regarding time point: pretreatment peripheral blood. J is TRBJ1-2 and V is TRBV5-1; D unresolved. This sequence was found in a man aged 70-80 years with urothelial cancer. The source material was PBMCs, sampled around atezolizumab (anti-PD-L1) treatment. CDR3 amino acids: CASSSYGDSYGYTF. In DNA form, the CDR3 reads TGCGCCAGCAGCTCTTACGGCGACTCCTATGGCTACACCTTC. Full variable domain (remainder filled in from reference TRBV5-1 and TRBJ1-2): KAGVTQTPRYLIKTRGQQVTLSCSPISGHRSVSWYQQTPGQGLQFLFEYFSETQRNKGNFPGRFSGRQFSNSRSEMNVSTLELGDSALYLCASSSYGDSYGYTFGSGTRLTVV.